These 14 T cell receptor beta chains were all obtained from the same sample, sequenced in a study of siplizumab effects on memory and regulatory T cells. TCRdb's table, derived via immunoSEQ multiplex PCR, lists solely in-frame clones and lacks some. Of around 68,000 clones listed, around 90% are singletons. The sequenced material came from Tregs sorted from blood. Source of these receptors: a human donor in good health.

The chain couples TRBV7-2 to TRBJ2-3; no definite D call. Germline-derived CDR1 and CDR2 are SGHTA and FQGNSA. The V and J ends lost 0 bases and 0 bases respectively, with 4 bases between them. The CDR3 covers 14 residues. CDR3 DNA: TGTGCCAGCAGCTTAGCAGCTAGCACAGATACGCAGTATTTT. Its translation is CASSLAASTDTQYF.

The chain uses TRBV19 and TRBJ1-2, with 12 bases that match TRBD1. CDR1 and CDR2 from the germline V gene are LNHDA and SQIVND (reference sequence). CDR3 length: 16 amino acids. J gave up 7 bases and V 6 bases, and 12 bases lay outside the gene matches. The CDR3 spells CASRASLGTGGFGYTF. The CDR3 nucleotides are TGTGCCAGTAGGGCGTCCTTGGGGACAGGGGGCTTTGGCTACACCTTC. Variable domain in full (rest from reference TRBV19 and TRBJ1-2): DGGITQSPKYLFRKEGQNVTLSCEQNLNHDAMYWYRQDPGQGLRLIYYSQIVNDFQKGDIAEGYSVSREKKESFPLTVTSAQKNPTAFYLCASRASLGTGGFGYTFGSGTRLTVV.

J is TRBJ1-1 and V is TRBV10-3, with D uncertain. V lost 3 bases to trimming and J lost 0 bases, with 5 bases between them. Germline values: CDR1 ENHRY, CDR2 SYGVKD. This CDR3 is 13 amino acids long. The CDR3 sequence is CAISDQVNTEAFF. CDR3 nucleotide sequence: TGTGCCATCAGTGACCAAGTGAACACTGAAGCTTTCTTT.

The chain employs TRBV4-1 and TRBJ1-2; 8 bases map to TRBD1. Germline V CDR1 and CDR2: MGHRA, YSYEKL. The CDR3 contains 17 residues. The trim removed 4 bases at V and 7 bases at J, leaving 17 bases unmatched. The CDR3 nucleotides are TGCGCCAGCAGCCCTATCGTTGCAGGGGGCGCGGTTAGTGGCTACACCTTC. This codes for CASSPIVAGGAVSGYTF.

Written as DNA, the CDR3 is TGTGCCAGCAGCCAACTAGCTGGGGAAAACATTCAGTACTTC. Translated: CASSQLAGENIQYF. V and J are TRBV14 and TRBJ2-4, with a weak D call TRBD2 (5 bases). The CDR3 has 14 residues. V lost 2 bases and J 5 bases, leaving 10 bases between the germline ends. CDR1 is SGHDN and CDR2 is FVKESK in the germline V gene. Complete variable domain (other parts from reference TRBV14 and TRBJ2-4): EAGVTQFPSHSVIEKGQTVTLRCDPISGHDNLYWYRRVMGKEIKFLLHFVKESKQDESGMPNNRFLAERTGGTYSTLKVQPAELEDSGVYFCASSQLAGENIQYFGAGTRLSVL.

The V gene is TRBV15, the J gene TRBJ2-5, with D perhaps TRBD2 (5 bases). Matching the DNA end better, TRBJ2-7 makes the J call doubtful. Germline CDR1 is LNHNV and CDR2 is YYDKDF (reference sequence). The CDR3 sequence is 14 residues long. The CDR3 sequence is CATSTRDLPYEQYF. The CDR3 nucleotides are TGTGCCACCAGCACCCGGGATCTACCCTACGAGCAGTACTTC.

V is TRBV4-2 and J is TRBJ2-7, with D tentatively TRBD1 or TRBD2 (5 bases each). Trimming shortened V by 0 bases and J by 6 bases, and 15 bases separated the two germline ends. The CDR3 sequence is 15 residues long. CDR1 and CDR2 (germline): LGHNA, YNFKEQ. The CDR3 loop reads CASSQDLIRAGEQYF. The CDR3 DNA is TGTGCCAGCAGCCAAGATCTGATCAGGGCGGGCGAGCAGTACTTC.

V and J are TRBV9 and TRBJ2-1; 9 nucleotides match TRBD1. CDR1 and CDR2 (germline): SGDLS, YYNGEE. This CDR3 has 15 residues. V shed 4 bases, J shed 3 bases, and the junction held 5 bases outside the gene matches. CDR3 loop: CASSWEGQGYNEQFF. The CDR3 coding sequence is TGTGCCAGCAGCTGGGAGGGACAGGGCTACAATGAGCAGTTCTTC.

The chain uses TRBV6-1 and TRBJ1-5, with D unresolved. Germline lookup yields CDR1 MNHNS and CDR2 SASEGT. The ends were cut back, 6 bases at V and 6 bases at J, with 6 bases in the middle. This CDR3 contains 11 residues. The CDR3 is CASRDSQPQHF. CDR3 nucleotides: TGTGCCAGCAGGGATAGTCAGCCCCAGCATTTT.

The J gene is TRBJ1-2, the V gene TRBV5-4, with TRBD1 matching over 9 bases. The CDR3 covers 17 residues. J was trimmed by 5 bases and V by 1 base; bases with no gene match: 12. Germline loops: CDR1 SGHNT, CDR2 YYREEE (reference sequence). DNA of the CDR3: TGTGCCAGCAGCTTGATTACCGGGACAGGGCGGGGATATGGCTACACCTTC. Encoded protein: CASSLITGTGRGYGYTF.

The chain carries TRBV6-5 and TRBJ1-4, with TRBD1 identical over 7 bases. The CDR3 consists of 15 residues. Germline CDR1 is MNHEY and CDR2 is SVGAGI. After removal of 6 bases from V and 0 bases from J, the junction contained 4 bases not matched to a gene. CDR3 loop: CASRLGTATNEKLFF. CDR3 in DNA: TGTGCCAGCAGGCTCGGGACAGCAACTAATGAAAAACTGTTTTTT.

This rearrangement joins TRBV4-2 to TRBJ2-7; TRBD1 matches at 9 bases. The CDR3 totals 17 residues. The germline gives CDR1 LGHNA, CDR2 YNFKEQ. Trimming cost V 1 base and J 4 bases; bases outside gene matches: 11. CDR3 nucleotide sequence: TGTGCCAGCAGCCAAGCGGGGGGACAGGGCCACCCTTACGAGCAGTACTTC. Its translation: CASSQAGGQGHPYEQYF.

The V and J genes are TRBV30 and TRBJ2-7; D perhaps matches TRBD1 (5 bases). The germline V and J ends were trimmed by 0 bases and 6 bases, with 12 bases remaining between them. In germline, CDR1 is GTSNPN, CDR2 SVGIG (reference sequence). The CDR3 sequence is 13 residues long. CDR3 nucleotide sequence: TGTGCCTGGAGTGTTGGATGGGGCGGCGAGCAGTACTTC. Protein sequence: CAWSVGWGGEQYF.

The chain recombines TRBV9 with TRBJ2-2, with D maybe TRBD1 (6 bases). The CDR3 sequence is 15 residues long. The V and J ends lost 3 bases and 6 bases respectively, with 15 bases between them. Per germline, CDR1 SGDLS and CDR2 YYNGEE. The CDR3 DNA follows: TGTGCCAGCAGCGCATTCCAGGGGTTCGCCGGGGAGCTGTTTTTT. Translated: CASSAFQGFAGELFF.